The 13 T cell receptor beta chains below were found in one sample sequenced in a study of post-analysis software for immune sequencing data. Overall study findings and caveats: Five or six TRBV segments, TRBV5-6, TRBV5-1 and TRBV20-1 among them, were found more frequent in patients than controls.

Tagging with unique molecular identifiers was a feature of the TCR beta cDNA libraries. From the PCR reads, TCRdb called clonotypes with MiXCR, one entry per CDR3 protein. The data hold approximately 440,000 distinct CDR3 sequences, with roughly 46% observed a single time. These receptors are not linked to any known antigen. The sequencing input was blood. The origin of the receptors is a girl aged 5 to 17 with multiple sclerosis.

About this clonotype: A much larger clone is a single base away; this may be a read error. Given the absence of the conserved phenylalanine or tryptophan at the CDR3 end, a read error is likely. The chain carries TRBV27 and TRBJ1-1, with a tentative D call TRBD1 (5 bases). In germline, CDR1 is MNHEY, CDR2 SMNVEV (reference sequence). Trimming took off 9 bases at V and 1 base at J, with 15 bases between the two ends. CDR3 length: 14 residues. The CDR3 DNA sequence: TGTGCCAGTAGAATCCAGGGAAGGAACACTGAAGCTTTCTTG. It translates to CASRIQGRNTEAFL.

This clonotype occurred a few times. The CDR3 DNA follows: TGTGCCAGCAGCTACTGGGGCGGACGATACTACGAGCAGTACTTC. This codes for CASSYWGGRYYEQYF. The genes are TRBV7-9 and TRBJ2-4; the D gene is possibly TRBD1 (5 bases). The J call is doubtful: the DNA matches TRBJ2-7 better. The CDR3 runs to 15 residues. Germline CDR1 SEHNR, CDR2 FQNEAQ (reference sequence).

This clonotype has a handful of counts. This chain joins TRBV12-3 or TRBV12-4 and TRBJ2-5; unclear D gene. Trimming left V 6 bases short and J 1 base short, with 6 bases between. The CDR3 has 12 residues. The CDR3 here is CASRQSQETQYF. DNA for the CDR3: TGTGCCAGCAGACAGTCCCAAGAGACCCAGTACTTC.

This clonotype has more than one count but fewer than ten. V and J are TRBV7-2 and TRBJ1-4; 11 bases map to TRBD1. The CDR3 has 14 residues. The V and J ends lost 5 bases and 7 bases, in that order; junction bases with no gene match: 3. In germline, CDR1 is SGHTA, CDR2 FQGNSA. The CDR3 region has the DNA TGTGCCAGCAGCCCCGGGACAGGGGGTGAAAAACTGTTTTTT. As protein: CASSPGTGGEKLFF. Filled out from reference TRBV7-2 and TRBJ1-4, the complete variable domain reads GAGVSQSPSNKVTEKGKDVELRCDPISGHTALYWYRQSLGQGLEFLIYFQGNSAPDKSGLPSDRFSAERTGGSVSTLTIQRTQQEDSAVYLCASSPGTGGEKLFFGSGTQLSVL.

This clonotype occurred many times. This chain links TRBV7-2 with TRBJ2-7; TRBD2 might be the D (6 bases). The germline V gene encodes CDR1 SGHTA and CDR2 FQGNSA. The length of the CDR3 is 12 residues. The V and J ends lost 5 bases and 2 bases respectively, with 7 bases between them. The CDR3 loop reads CASSAGPYEQYF. The CDR3 DNA sequence: TGTGCCAGCAGCGCGGGACCCTACGAGCAGTACTTC.

This chain uses TRBV11-2 with TRBJ1-2, with 9 bases matching TRBD1. CDR1 SGHAT and CDR2 FQNNGV come from the germline V gene. The J segment lost 8 bases and the V segment lost 6 bases, leaving 4 bases of the junction unmatched. This CDR3 comprises 12 residues. CDR3 residues: CASRQGAHGYTF. The CDR3 coding sequence is TGTGCCAGCAGACAGGGGGCTCACGGCTACACCTTC.

This clonotype turned up a few times. This sequence joins TRBV4-1 and TRBJ2-3; TRBD2 matches 10 bases. The CDR3 is 19 residues long. Germline V gene sequence: CDR1 MGHRA, CDR2 YSYEKL. J was trimmed by 1 base and V by 4 bases; bases with no gene match: 14. The DNA for the CDR3 is TGCGCCAGCAGCCCCTACTCCAAGCGACTAGCGGGCGGCACAGATACGCAGTATTTT. Translated: CASSPYSKRLAGGTDTQYF.

The chain is built from TRBV20-1 and TRBJ2-3, with 7 nucleotides matching TRBD2. Germline CDR1 and CDR2: DFQATT and SNEGSKA (reference sequence). J lost 6 bases, V lost 6 bases, and 12 bases had no gene match. The length of the CDR3 is 14 residues. The DNA of the CDR3 is TGCAGTGCCGCTACTAGCGCCGCCAGGGATACGCAGTATTTT. The encoded protein is CSAATSAARDTQYF.

The V and J genes are TRBV5-1 and TRBJ2-7; weak D call: TRBD1 (5 bases). Trimming pared 4 bases from V and 3 bases from J, leaving 11 bases between. Per germline, CDR1 SGHRS and CDR2 YFSETQ. The CDR3 loop spans 13 amino acids. CDR3 residues: CASSGHSHYEQYF. The CDR3 DNA is TGCGCCAGCAGCGGACACTCACACTACGAGCAGTACTTC.

The chain employs TRBV7-2 and TRBJ1-1; weak D call: TRBD1 (6 bases). CDR1 and CDR2 (germline): SGHTA, FQGNSA. This CDR3 comprises 14 residues. The V gene lost 10 bases and the J gene lost 2 bases, with 17 bases spanning the gap. The CDR3 bases are TGTGCCAACAGTCCTCCAGGGGTAAACACTGAAGCTTTCTTT. Amino acids: CANSPPGVNTEAFF.

Only a few counts were recorded for this clonotype. V is TRBV15 and J is TRBJ1-2, with D unclear. V gave up 4 bases and J gave up 1 base, with 13 bases separating them. The CDR3 is 15 residues long. CDR1 is LNHNV and CDR2 is YYDKDF in the germline V gene (reference sequence). This chain's CDR3 is CATSTLTRNNYGYTF. In nucleotides, the CDR3 is TGTGCCACCAGCACACTGACTCGGAATAACTATGGCTACACCTTC.

The CDR3 is CSARWTSGREGFEQFF. The CDR3 DNA is TGCAGTGCTCGCTGGACTAGCGGGAGGGAAGGGTTCGAGCAGTTCTTC. This chain connects TRBV20-1 to TRBJ2-1; 15 bases agree with TRBD2. CDR3 size: 16 residues. Germline CDR1 reads DFQATT; CDR2 reads SNEGSKA (reference sequence). J was trimmed by 10 bases and V by 5 bases; bases with no gene match: 12.

This clonotype appeared a few times. The rearrangement links TRBV20-1 to TRBJ1-1, with D possibly being TRBD1 (6 bases). The CDR3 spans 14 residues. Trimming removed 0 bases from V and 5 bases from J, with 13 bases in between. Germline CDR1 DFQATT, CDR2 SNEGSKA (reference sequence). The CDR3 bases are TGCAGTGCTAGAGAACAGGGTACGTGGACTGAAGCTTTCTTT. It encodes CSAREQGTWTEAFF.